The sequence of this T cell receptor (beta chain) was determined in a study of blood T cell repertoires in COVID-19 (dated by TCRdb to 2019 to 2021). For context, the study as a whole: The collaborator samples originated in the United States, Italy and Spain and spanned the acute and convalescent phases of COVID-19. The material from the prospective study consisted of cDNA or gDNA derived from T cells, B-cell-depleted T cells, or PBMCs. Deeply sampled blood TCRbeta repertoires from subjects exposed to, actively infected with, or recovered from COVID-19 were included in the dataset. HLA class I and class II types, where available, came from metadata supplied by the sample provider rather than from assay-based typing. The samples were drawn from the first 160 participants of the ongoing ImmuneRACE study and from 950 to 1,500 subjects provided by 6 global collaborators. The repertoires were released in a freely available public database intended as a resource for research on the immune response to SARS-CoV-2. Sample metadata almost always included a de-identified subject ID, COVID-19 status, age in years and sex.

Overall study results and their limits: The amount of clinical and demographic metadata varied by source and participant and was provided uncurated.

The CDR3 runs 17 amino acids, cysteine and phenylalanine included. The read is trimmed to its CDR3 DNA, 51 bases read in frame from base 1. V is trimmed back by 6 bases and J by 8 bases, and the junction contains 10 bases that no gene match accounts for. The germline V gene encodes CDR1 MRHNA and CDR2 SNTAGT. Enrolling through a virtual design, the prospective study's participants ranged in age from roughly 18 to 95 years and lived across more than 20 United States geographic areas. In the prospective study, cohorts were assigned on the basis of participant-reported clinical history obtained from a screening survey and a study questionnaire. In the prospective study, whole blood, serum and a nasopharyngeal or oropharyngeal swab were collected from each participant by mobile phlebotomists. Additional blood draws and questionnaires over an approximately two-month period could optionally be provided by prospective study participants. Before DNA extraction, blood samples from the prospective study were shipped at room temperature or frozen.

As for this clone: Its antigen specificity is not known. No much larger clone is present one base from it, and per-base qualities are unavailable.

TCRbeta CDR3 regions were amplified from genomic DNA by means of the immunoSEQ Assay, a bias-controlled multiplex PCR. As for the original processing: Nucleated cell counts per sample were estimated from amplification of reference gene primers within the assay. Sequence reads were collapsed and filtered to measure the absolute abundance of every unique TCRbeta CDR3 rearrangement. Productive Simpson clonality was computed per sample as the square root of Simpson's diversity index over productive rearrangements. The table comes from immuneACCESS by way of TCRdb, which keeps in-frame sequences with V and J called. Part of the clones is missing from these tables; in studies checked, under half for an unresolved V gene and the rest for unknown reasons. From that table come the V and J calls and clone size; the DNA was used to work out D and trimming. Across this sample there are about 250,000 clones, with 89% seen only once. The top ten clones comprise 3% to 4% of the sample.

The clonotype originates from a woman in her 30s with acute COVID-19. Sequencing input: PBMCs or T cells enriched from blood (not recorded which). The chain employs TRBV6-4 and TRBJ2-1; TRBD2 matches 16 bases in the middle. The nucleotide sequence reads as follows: TGTGCCAGCAGCGACCGGGGACTAGCGGGGGGGGCCGATGAGCAGTTCTTC. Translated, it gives CASSDRGLAGGADEQFF.